This T cell receptor (beta chain) is from a study of long-term antiretroviral therapy in people with HIV. Broader study findings: All time points showed a repertoire dominated by clones expanded before ART. Diversity remained lower than transplant donor controls, even though it increased after ART.

The J segment lost 8 bases and the V segment lost 1 base, leaving 6 bases of the junction unmatched. From germline, CDR1 is LGHNA and CDR2 YNFKEQ. The CDR3 is 16 residues long. The assay used was immunoSEQ (version v3.0), run at survey level. Libraries were prepared by immunoSEQ multiplex PCR; TCRdb keeps only in-frame clonotypes and omits some of them. The table includes 20,000 to 25,000 clones, approximately 82% detected once. This clone has more than one count but fewer than ten. Its antigen is as yet unknown. The sample in question was unsorted PBMCs, obtained 0.1 years before starting antiretroviral therapy. The sequence was collected from a man younger than 35 with HIV. V is TRBV4-2 and J is TRBJ2-1; 12 bases agree with TRBD2. CDR3 sequence: CASSQVMTSGSYEQFF. CDR3 coding DNA: TGTGCCAGCAGCCAAGTAATGACTAGCGGGAGCTATGAGCAGTTCTTC.